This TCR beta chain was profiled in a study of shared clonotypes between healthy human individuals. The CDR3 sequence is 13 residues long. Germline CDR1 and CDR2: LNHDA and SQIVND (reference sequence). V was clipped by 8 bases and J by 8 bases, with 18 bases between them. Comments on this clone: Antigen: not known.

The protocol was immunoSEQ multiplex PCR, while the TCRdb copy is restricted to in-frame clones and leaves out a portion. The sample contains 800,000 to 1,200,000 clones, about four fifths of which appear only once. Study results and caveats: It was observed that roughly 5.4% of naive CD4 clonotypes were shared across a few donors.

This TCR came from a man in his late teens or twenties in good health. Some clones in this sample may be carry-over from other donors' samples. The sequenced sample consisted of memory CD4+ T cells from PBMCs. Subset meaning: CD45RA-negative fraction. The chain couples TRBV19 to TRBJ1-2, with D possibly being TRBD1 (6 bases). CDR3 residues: CASSWGLRGGYTF. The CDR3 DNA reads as TGTGCCAGTTCCTGGGGCCTCAGGGGCGGCTACACCTTC.